Listed here is a single TCR beta chain. Its specificity is not known. The PCR contained 60 Vbeta and 13 Jbeta primers. Assay: immunoSEQ multiplex PCR; the TCRdb copy retains only in-frame clones and omits some. Of 200,000 to 250,000 clones detected, less than 85% appear once; the ten largest clones hold 0.63%. The sample is drawn from a study of cytomegalovirus exposure and HLA in healthy donors. Overall study: Among around 400 genotyped donors, approximately 80% fell in the Caucasian-associated ancestry cluster. Study-wide results and limits: Follow-up analysis later connected one missense variant in DCLRE1C with trimming of TCR beta V- and J-genes. Only CMV serostatus was available as immune exposure information.

Germline CDR1 is SEHNR and CDR2 is FQNEAQ (reference sequence). Trimming cost V 2 bases and J 5 bases, with 12 bases left between them. This CDR3 is built from 15 residues. V and J are TRBV7-9 and TRBJ2-2; D is undetermined. The receptor was isolated from a man younger than 35 in good health and CMV-seronegative. Sample: PBMCs. CDR3 DNA sequence: TGTGCCAGCAGCTTATCGGAGCTTGGAACCGGGGAGCTGTTTTTT. Residues: CASSLSELGTGELFF. The full variable domain, with the rest looked up from reference TRBV7-9 and TRBJ2-2, is DTGVSQNPRHKITKRGQNVTFRCDPISEHNRLYWYRQTLGQGPEFLTYFQNEAQLEKSRLLSDRFSAERPKGSFSTLEIQRTEQGDSAMYLCASSLSELGTGELFFGEGSRLTVL.